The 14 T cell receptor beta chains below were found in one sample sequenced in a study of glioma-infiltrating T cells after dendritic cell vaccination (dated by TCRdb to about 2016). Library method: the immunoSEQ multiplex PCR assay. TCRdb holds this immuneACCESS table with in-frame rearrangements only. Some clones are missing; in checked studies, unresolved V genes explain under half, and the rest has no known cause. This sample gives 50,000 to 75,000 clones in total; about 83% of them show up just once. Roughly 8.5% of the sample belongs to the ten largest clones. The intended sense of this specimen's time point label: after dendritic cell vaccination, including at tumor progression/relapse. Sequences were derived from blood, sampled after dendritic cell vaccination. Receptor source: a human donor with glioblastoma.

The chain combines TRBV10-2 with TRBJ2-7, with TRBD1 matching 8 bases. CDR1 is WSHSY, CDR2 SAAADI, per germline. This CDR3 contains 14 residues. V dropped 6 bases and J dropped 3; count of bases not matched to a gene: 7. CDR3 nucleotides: TGCGCCAGCAGAACGACAGGGGCAGGCTACGAGCAGTACTTC. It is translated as CASRTTGAGYEQYF.

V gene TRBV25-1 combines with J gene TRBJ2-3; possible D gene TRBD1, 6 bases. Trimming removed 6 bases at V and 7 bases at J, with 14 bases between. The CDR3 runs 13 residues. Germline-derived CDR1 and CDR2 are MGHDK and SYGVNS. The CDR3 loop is CASRGAGVNTQYF. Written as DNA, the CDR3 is TGTGCCAGCAGGGGGGCAGGGGTGAATACGCAGTATTTT.

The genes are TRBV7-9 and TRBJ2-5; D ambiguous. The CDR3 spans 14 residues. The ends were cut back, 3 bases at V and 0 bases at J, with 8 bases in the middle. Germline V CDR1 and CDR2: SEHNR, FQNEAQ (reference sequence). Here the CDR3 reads CASSLGKYQETQYF. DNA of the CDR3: TGTGCCAGCAGCTTGGGCAAGTACCAAGAGACCCAGTACTTC.

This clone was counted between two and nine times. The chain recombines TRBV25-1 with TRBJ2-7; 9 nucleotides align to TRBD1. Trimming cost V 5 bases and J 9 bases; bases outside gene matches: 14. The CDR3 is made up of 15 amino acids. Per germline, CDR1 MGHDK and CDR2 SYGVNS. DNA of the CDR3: TGTGCCAGCAGTAGAGACAGGGGGGGGGAGATCGGGCAGTACTTC. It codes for CASSRDRGGEIGQYF.

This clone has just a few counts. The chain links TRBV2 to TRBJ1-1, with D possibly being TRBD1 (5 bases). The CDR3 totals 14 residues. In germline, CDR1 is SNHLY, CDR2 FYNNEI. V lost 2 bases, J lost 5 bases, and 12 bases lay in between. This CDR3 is CASSELGGGTEAFF. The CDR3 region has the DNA TGTGCCAGCAGTGAATTGGGGGGGGGAACTGAAGCTTTCTTT.

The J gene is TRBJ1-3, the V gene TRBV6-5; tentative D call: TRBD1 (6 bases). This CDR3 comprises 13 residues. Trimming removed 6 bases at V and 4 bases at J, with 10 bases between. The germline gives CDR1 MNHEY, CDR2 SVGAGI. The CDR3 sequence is CASRPTGGNTIYF. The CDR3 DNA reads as TGTGCCAGCAGACCGACAGGAGGAAACACCATATATTTT.

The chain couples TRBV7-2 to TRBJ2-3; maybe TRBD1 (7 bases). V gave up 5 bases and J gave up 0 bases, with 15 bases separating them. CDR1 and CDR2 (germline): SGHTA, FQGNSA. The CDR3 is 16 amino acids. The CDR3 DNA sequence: TGTGCCAGCAGCCACCAGGGGGGTCCTAGCACAGATACGCAGTATTTT. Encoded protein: CASSHQGGPSTDTQYF.

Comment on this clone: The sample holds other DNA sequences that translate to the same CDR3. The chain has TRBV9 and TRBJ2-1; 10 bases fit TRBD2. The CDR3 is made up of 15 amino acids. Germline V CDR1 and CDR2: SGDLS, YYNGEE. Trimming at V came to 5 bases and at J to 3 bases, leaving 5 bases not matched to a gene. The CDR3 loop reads CASSASGGVYNEQFF. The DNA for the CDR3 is TGTGCCAGCAGTGCGAGCGGGGGGGTCTACAATGAGCAGTTCTTC.

For the CDR3, the DNA is TGTGCCAGCAGTGAAAACAGGGGGGGCGGTGGCTACACCTTC. It encodes CASSENRGGGGYTF. The chain combines TRBV6-1 with TRBJ1-2; 8 bases map to TRBD1. CDR3 size: 14 residues. Losses at the gene ends were 2 bases for V and 7 bases for J; bases not matched to a gene: 6. CDR1 is MNHNS and CDR2 is SASEGT in the germline V gene.

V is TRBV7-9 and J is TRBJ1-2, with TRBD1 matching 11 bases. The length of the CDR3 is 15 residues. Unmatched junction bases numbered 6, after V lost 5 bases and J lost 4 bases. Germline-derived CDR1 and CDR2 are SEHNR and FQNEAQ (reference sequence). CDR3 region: CASSQGQGGSYGYTF. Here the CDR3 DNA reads TGTGCCAGCAGCCAGGGACAGGGGGGAAGCTATGGCTACACCTTC. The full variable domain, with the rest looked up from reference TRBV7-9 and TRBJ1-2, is DTGVSQNPRHKITKRGQNVTFRCDPISEHNRLYWYRQTLGQGPEFLTYFQNEAQLEKSRLLSDRFSAERPKGSFSTLEIQRTEQGDSAMYLCASSQGQGGSYGYTFGSGTRLTVV.

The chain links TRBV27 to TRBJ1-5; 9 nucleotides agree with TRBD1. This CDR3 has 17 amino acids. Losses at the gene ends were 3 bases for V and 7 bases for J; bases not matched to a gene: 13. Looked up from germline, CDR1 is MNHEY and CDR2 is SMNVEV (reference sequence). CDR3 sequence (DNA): TGTGCCAGCAGTTTCGTAGGGACAGGGAAGTTTCGGCAGCCCCAGCATTTT. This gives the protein CASSFVGTGKFRQPQHF.

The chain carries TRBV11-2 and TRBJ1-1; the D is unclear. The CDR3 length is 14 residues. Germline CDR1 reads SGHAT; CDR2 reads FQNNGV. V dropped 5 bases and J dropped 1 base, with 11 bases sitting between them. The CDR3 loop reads CASSDRGGNTEAFF. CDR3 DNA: TGTGCCAGCAGCGACCGGGGTGGGAACACTGAAGCTTTCTTT.

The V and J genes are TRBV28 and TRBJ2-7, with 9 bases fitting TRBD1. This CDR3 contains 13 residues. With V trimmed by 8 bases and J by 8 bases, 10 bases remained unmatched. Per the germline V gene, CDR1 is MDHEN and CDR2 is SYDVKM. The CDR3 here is CASLRQGDGKQYF. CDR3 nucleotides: TGTGCCAGCTTGAGACAGGGGGACGGGAAGCAGTACTTC.

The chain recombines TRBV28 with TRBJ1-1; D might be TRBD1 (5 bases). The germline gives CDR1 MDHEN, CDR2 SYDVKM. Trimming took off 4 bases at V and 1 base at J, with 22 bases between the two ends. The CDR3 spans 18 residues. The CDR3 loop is CASSSQTDPRFRNTEAFF. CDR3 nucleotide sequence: TGTGCCAGCAGTTCTCAGACAGACCCCAGGTTCCGGAACACTGAAGCTTTCTTT.